This T cell receptor beta chain was identified during a study of cytomegalovirus exposure and HLA in healthy donors. The CDR3 runs 15 residues. Looked up from germline, CDR1 is SGHRS and CDR2 is YFSETQ. Trimming removed 1 base at V and 3 bases at J, with 11 bases between. It was with 60 Vbeta and 13 Jbeta primers that the PCR ran. Sequencing used immunoSEQ multiplex PCR; TCRdb keeps in-frame clones, though not all of them. Of 110,000 to 150,000 clones in the sample, around 72% are singletons; the top ten hold over 2%. Remarks on this clone: The antigen is unknown.

Study-wide findings and caveats: Of the V segments, some could not be distinguished, including TRBV6-2 and TRBV6-3, and were excluded. Across all donors, roughly uniform sequencing depth was an assumption of the presence/absence analyses.

The rearrangement joins TRBV5-1 to TRBJ2-1, with D possibly matching TRBD1 (6 bases). The sequenced material came from PBMCs. The origin of this receptor is a man aged 35-49 years in good health and CMV-seronegative. The CDR3 DNA reads as TGCGCCAGCAGCTTGTCACAGGGCGGCTACAATGAGCAGTTCTTC. Amino acids: CASSLSQGGYNEQFF.